The T cell receptor (beta chain) under discussion was sequenced for a study of T-cell reconstitution after alpha-beta-depleted transplantation in children. Study outcomes and limitations: The authors attributed T-cell counts and diversity one year after transplant mostly to newly produced T cells. At day 60, the high TCRbeta diversity found in some patients originated from recipient T cells and thymic progenitors that had survived. Two months or so post-transplant, alpha-beta T cells reportedly derived from several hundred expanded graft clones.

Germline V gene data show CDR1 as DFQATT and CDR2 as SNEGSKA (reference sequence). The CDR3 is made up of 14 amino acids. Deletions cut 3 bases from V and 4 bases from J, with 15 bases between. This clonotype came up a few times. The antigen is unknown. For TCRbeta, the library was prepared with unique molecular identifiers. TCRdb processed the PCR reads anew with MiXCR; each CDR3 protein has one entry. The data show about 980,000 distinct CDR3 sequences, about 29% seen once. The J gene is TRBJ2-5, the V gene TRBV20-1, with D maybe TRBD2 (6 bases). The sequence was collected from a boy in the first two years of life who had a stem cell transplant for SCID, so the T cells may come from the graft donor. Material: PBMCs, mostly from graft donor cells, obtained 360 days after TCRalphabeta/CD19-depleted stem cell transplant. The CDR3 nucleotides read TGCAGTGCTAGGGGGCGGGGTGGGCGAGAGACCCAGTACTTC. This translates into CSARGRGGRETQYF.